The 28 T cell receptor beta chains listed next were all sequenced from one sample in a study of tumor and adjacent non-tumor tissue in lung cancer. TCRbeta libraries were built with three rounds of nested PCR, modified from ARM-PCR. TCRdb re-called the multiplex PCR reads through MiXCR, storing one row per CDR3 protein. The repertoire holds 90,000 to 120,000 distinct CDR3 sequences, with around three fifths as singletons. This sample's RNA came from whole unsorted tissue. Distant lung tissue was collected more than 3 cm away from the tumor edge. Sequencing was performed on distant non-tumor lung tissue. The receptor source for this set is a man aged 25 to 40 with non-small cell lung cancer.

The gene calls are TRBV15 and TRBJ2-3; no definite D call. Germline V gene lookup returns CDR1 LNHNV and CDR2 YYDKDF (reference sequence). Trimming stripped 6 bases from V and 4 bases from J, with 20 bases between. The CDR3 is 16 residues long. The DNA of the CDR3 is TGTGCCACCAGGCACCCCCCGGTCGTCGGGCCAGATACGCAGTATTTT. Translating gives CATRHPPVVGPDTQYF.

To note about this clonotype: A much larger clone differs by one base, so this may be a read error. The rearrangement uses TRBV20-1 and TRBJ2-1; a weak D match, TRBD1 (5 bases). The germline gives CDR1 DFQATT, CDR2 SNEGSKA (reference sequence). This CDR3 is built from 13 residues. For the CDR3, the DNA is TGCAGTGCAAAAAGACAGACTTACACTGAGCAGTTCTTC. This sequence encodes CSAKRQTYTEQFF.

In regard to this clonotype: At one end, the junction sequence differs from germline, possibly due to a read error. The rearrangement links TRBV20-1 to TRBJ1-3; tentatively, D is TRBD1 (5 bases). The CDR3 extends over 18 amino acids. From germline, CDR1 is DFQATT and CDR2 SNEGSKA (reference sequence). CDR3 nucleotides: TGCAGAGCTAGAGATCGGGCCCCAGGACAAAGCTCTGGAAACACCATATATTTT. This gives the protein CRARDRAPGQSSGNTIYF.

To note about this clonotype: One junction end disagrees with the germline gene, perhaps due to a read error. The J gene is TRBJ1-1, the V gene TRBV12-3 or TRBV12-4; D gene unclear. The CDR3 consists of 13 residues. CDR3 residues: CASGLAPNTEASF. CDR3 nucleotide sequence: TGTGCCAGCGGTTTAGCCCCGAACACTGAAGCTTCCTTT.

Many counts were recorded for this clonotype. This sequence joins TRBV11-2 and TRBJ2-5; 9 nucleotides agree with TRBD2. The CDR3 has 22 amino acids. Germline assignment: CDR1 SGHAT and CDR2 FQNNGV. Unmatched junction bases numbered 26, after V lost 1 base and J lost 5 bases. The CDR3 DNA reads as TGTGCCAGCAGCTTAGCGGGGGGATCGACTAGCGGAGTGTTGTGGGGAGAGGAGACCCAGTACTTC. Amino acids: CASSLAGGSTSGVLWGEETQYF.

This clonotype was counted between two and nine times. The J gene is TRBJ2-5, the V gene TRBV4-1; 7 bases fit TRBD1. V trimming: 1 base; J trimming: 2 bases; junction bases outside the gene matches: 4. CDR1 is MGHRA, CDR2 YSYEKL, per germline. This CDR3 comprises 15 residues. CDR3 region: CASSQVGTVQETQYF. In nucleotides, the CDR3 is TGCGCCAGCAGCCAAGTCGGGACAGTTCAAGAGACCCAGTACTTC.

This clonotype was found a few times. The CDR3 DNA follows: TGTGCCAGCAGCGGGACCTCTATCAATGAGCAGTTCTTC. It translates to CASSGTSINEQFF. This rearrangement joins TRBV5-4 to TRBJ2-1; D is possibly TRBD1 or TRBD2 (5 bases each). V lost 4 bases and J 6 bases, leaving 11 bases between the germline ends. This CDR3 comprises 13 residues. Germline CDR1 is SGHNT and CDR2 is YYREEE (reference sequence).

Worth noting for this clonotype: No conserved phenylalanine or tryptophan ends this CDR3, so it is likely a read error. The genes are TRBV11-3 and TRBJ2-4, with D perhaps TRBD1 (6 bases). Trimming took off 5 bases at V and 12 bases at J, with 14 bases between the two ends. The CDR3 is 12 residues long. From germline, CDR1 is SGHNT and CDR2 YENEEA. The CDR3 coding sequence is TGTGCCAGCAGCCTACAGGGCCTAGATCAGTACTTA. This gives the protein CASSLQGLDQYL.

The chain links TRBV12-3 or TRBV12-4 to TRBJ1-3; D is undetermined. This CDR3 is built from 16 residues. Trimming shortened V by 5 bases and J by 4 bases, and 18 bases separated the two germline ends. CDR3 sequence: CASSPAGGDAGNTIYF. CDR3 DNA: TGTGCCAGCAGTCCGGCGGGCGGGGATGCGGGAAACACCATATATTTT.

The sample holds a few counts of this clonotype. Possible read error: a much larger clone is one base away. Lacking the conserved final phenylalanine or tryptophan, this CDR3 likely reflects a read error. This chain joins TRBV29-1 and TRBJ2-7; D is unclear. CDR1 is SQVTM, CDR2 ANQGSEA, per germline. CDR3 length equals 12 residues. V gave up 4 bases and J gave up 2 bases, with 9 bases separating them. The CDR3 is CSVATGAYEQYL. As DNA, the CDR3 is TGCAGCGTTGCAACTGGTGCCTACGAGCAGTACCTC.

This clonotype was observed at least ten times. V gene TRBV4-1 combines with J gene TRBJ2-2; no clear D gene. V was clipped by 0 bases and J by 4 bases, with 9 bases between them. In germline, CDR1 is MGHRA, CDR2 YSYEKL. The CDR3 sequence is 15 residues long. CDR3 sequence reads: CASSQESGATGELFF. CDR3 DNA sequence: TGCGCCAGCAGCCAAGAGAGTGGCGCCACCGGGGAGCTGTTTTTT.

As for this clonotype: A junction end diverges from the germline sequence, so it may reflect a read error. The genes are TRBV11-3 and TRBJ2-3; tentatively, D is TRBD2 (5 bases). The CDR3 has 13 amino acids. Germline loops: CDR1 SGHNT, CDR2 YENEEA. The CDR3 bases are TGTGACAGCAGCCCGGAGGCCACAGATACACAGTATTTT. Translation: CDSSPEATDTQYF. The full variable domain, with the rest looked up from reference TRBV11-3 and TRBJ2-3, is EAGVVQSPRYKIIEKKQPVAFWCNPISGHNTLYWYLQNLGQGPELLIRYENEEAVDDSQLPKDRFSAERLKGVDSTLKIQPAELGDSAVYLCDSSPEATDTQYFGPGTRLTVL.

As to this clonotype: A much larger clonotype is one base distant, so this may be a read error. The gene calls are TRBV4-1 and TRBJ1-2; no clear D gene. The CDR3 contains 16 residues. Germline CDR1 reads MGHRA; CDR2 reads YSYEKL. The CDR3 bases are TGCGCCAGCAGCCAAGATGAGTATCGGGCTAACTATGGCTACATCTTC. Amino acids: CASSQDEYRANYGYIF.

This clonotype was counted at least ten times. Germline is not matched at one junction end, which may reflect a read error. This rearrangement joins TRBV6-1 to TRBJ2-1, with TRBD2 identical over 11 bases. This CDR3 region has 15 residues. The germline gives CDR1 MNHNS, CDR2 SASEGT. CDR3 bases: TGTGCCAGCGCATCCGGGACTAGCGGATACAATGAGCGGTTCTTC. As protein: CASASGTSGYNERFF.

This clonotype occurred many times. The chain joins TRBV6-5 to TRBJ1-2; D gene ambiguous. The CDR3 runs to 13 residues. V was shortened by 5 bases and J by 2 bases, with 9 bases between the two germline ends. Germline values: CDR1 MNHEY, CDR2 SVGAGI. The CDR3 nucleotides are TGTGCCAGCAGTCGCCGGGTGAACTATGGCTACACCTTC. It encodes CASSRRVNYGYTF.

This clonotype was counted many times. The chain links TRBV12-3 or TRBV12-4 to TRBJ1-5; D remains ambiguous. The ends were cut back, 1 base at V and 4 bases at J, with 5 bases in the middle. This CDR3 comprises 13 residues. CDR3 nucleotide sequence: TGTGCCAGCAGTTTAGGGTGGAATCAGCCCCAGCATTTT. It translates to CASSLGWNQPQHF.

Remarks on this clonotype: With a much larger clone just one base away, this may be a read error. The chain has TRBV20-1 and TRBJ2-7; 12 positions match TRBD2. The length of the CDR3 is 15 residues. The germline CDR1 and CDR2 sequences are DFQATT and SNEGSKA (reference sequence). As DNA, the CDR3 is TGCAGTGTTAGAGAACCTAGCGGGGGGGCCAGCGAGCAGTACTTC. Translated, it gives CSVREPSGGASEQYF.

This clonotype turned up a few times. A single base separates this from a much larger clone, so it may be a read error. CDR3 sequence (DNA): TGCAGTGCTAGAGATCCCGGACTAGCGGTGACCCAGTACTTC. Translation: CSARDPGLAVTQYF. The V call is TRBV20-1, the J call TRBJ2-5, with 10 bases matching TRBD2. The CDR3 is made up of 14 amino acids. Looked up from germline, CDR1 is DFQATT and CDR2 is SNEGSKA (reference sequence). J gave up 7 bases and V 0 bases, and 5 bases lay outside the gene matches.

On this clonotype itself: The CDR3 end shows no conserved phenylalanine or tryptophan, and so a read error is likely. V gene TRBV11-3 combines with J gene TRBJ2-1; D ambiguous. Germline lookup yields CDR1 SGHNT and CDR2 YENEEA. The CDR3 consists of 15 residues. For the CDR3, the DNA is TGTACCAGCAGCCTACGCCGCGTCCGGGCCTATGAGCAGTTCATC. Amino acids: CTSSLRRVRAYEQFI.

A remark on this clonotype: A junction end diverges from the germline sequence, so it may reflect a read error. V usage is TRBV5-5 and J usage is TRBJ1-1; D not certain. The CDR3 is 14 residues long. CDR1 and CDR2 (germline): SGHKS, YYEKEE (reference sequence). The CDR3 DNA is TGTGCCCGCAGCTCAGAGTTCAGGTCCTCGGAAGCATTCTTT. This translates into CARSSEFRSSEAFF.

This clonotype has a handful of counts. Being one base from a much bigger clone, this may be a read error. V and J are TRBV12-3 or TRBV12-4 and TRBJ2-5, with 8 nucleotides matching TRBD1. This CDR3 region has 11 residues. V shed 11 bases and J 5 bases; nucleotides not matched to a gene: 4. CDR3 nucleotides: TGTGCCGGCACAGGGGGGGAGACCCAGTACTTC. Translated, it gives CAGTGGETQYF.

This clonotype was observed a handful of times. The rearrangement links TRBV5-1 to TRBJ2-3; 9 positions agree with TRBD1. The CDR3 spans 16 residues. Trimming took 0 bases from V and 4 from J; bases not matched to a gene: 6. Germline loops: CDR1 SGHRS, CDR2 YFSETQ. The CDR3 protein is CASSLGQGGLPDTQYF. The CDR3 DNA reads as TGCGCCAGCAGCTTGGGACAGGGGGGTTTGCCAGATACGCAGTATTTT.

A note on this clonotype: An end of the junction does not agree with germline; a read error may underlie this. This chain links TRBV12-3 or TRBV12-4 with TRBJ2-7; D is uncertain. The length of the CDR3 is 13 residues. The CDR3 region is CANSFGGYYEQYF. The CDR3, as DNA: TGTGCCAACAGTTTCGGCGGATACTACGAGCAGTACTTC.

This sequence joins TRBV5-1 and TRBJ2-5, with unresolved D. CDR1 and CDR2 (germline): SGHRS, YFSETQ. The CDR3 is 15 amino acids. Trimming took 4 bases from V and 0 from J, leaving 13 bases between them. CDR3 amino acids: CASSQSHPDQETQYF. DNA of the CDR3: TGCGCCAGCAGCCAATCTCATCCAGACCAAGAGACCCAGTACTTC.

The count of this clonotype is one. A junction end diverges from the germline sequence, so it may reflect a read error. V is TRBV12-3 or TRBV12-4 and J is TRBJ1-2, with 7 bases that match TRBD1. This CDR3 contains 13 residues. The CDR3 spells CASSFGTDYGYAF. CDR3 in DNA: TGTGCCAGCAGCTTCGGGACAGACTATGGCTACGCCTTC.

Concerning this clonotype: At one end, the junction sequence differs from germline, possibly due to a read error. CDR3 amino acids: CVIRTVNTGELFF. The CDR3 DNA sequence: TGTGTCATCAGGACGGTCAACACCGGGGAACTGTTTTTT. The chain joins TRBV10-3 to TRBJ2-2; possible D gene TRBD2, 5 bases. Germline CDR1 ENHRY, CDR2 SYGVKD. This CDR3 spans 13 amino acids.

This clonotype was counted a single time. The chain combines TRBV12-3 or TRBV12-4 with TRBJ2-5; D is unclear. CDR3 length: 14 residues. CDR3 DNA: TGTGTCTGCAGTTTACCTGCGGTATCAGAGACCCAGTACTTC. Its protein product is CVCSLPAVSETQYF.

This clonotype has a count of ten or more. The DNA of the CDR3 is TGCGCCAGCAGCCAAGTGACTAGCGGGGCCTCCTACGAGCAGTACTTC. Residues: CASSQVTSGASYEQYF. The chain recombines TRBV4-1 with TRBJ2-7; TRBD2 agrees at 11 bases. Unmatched junction bases numbered 2, after V lost 1 base and J lost 0 bases. The CDR3 totals 16 residues. CDR1 MGHRA and CDR2 YSYEKL come from the germline V gene.